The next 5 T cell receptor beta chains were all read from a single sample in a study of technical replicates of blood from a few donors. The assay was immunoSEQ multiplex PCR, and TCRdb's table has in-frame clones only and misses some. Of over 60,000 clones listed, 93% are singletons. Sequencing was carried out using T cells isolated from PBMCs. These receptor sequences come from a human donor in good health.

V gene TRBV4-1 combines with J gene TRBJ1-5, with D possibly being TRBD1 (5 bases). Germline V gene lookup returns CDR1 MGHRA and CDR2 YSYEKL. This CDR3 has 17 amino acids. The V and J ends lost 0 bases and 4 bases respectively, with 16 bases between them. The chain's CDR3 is CASSQDLGGDLNQPQHF. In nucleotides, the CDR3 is TGCGCCAGCAGCCAAGATCTCGGGGGAGATTTGAATCAGCCCCAGCATTTT.

This chain's CDR3 is CAISESTSGSTDTQYF. As DNA, the CDR3 is TGTGCCATCAGTGAGTCGACTAGCGGTAGCACAGATACGCAGTATTTT. The V and J genes are TRBV10-3 and TRBJ2-3; 9 bases fit TRBD2. Germline V CDR1 and CDR2: ENHRY, SYGVKD. After removal of 0 bases from V and 0 bases from J, the junction contained 1 base not matched to a gene. This CDR3 has 16 amino acids.

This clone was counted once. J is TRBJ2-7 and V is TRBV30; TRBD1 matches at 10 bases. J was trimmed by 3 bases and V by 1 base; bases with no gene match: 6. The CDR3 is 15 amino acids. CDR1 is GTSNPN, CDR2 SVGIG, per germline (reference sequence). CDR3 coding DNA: TGTGCCTGGAGTGGCGGACAGGGGGTCATCTACGAGCAGTACTTC. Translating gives CAWSGGQGVIYEQYF.

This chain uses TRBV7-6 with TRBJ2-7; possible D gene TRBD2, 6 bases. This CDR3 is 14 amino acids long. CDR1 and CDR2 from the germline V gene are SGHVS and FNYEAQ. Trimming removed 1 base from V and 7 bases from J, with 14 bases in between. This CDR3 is CASSLDRGVVEQYF. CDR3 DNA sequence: TGTGCCAGCAGCTTAGACCGCGGGGTTGTTGAGCAGTACTTC.

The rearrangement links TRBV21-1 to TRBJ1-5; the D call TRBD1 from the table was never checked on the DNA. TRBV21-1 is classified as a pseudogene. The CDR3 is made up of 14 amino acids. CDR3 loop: CASSPGTEDQPQHF. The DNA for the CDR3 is TGTGCCAGCAGCCCCGGGACAGAAGATCAGCCCCAGCATTTT.